Following are 27 T cell receptor beta chains from one sample sequenced in a study of OX40 agonist ivuxolimab in advanced cancers. Method: immunoSEQ multiplex PCR; TCRdb's copy keeps in-frame clones and lacks some. The repertoire consists of roughly 50,000 clones, with nearly 80% occurring once and the leading ten covering about 3.8%. The sample here was CD4+ or CD8+ T cells sorted from blood, taken in a trial of the OX40 agonist ivuxolimab. The receptors originated from an adult with an advanced solid tumor such as melanoma, head and neck, liver or kidney cancer.

CDR3 amino acids: CASSHEGANEKLFF. DNA for the CDR3: TGCGCCAGCAGTCACGAGGGGGCTAATGAAAAACTGTTTTTT. The chain is built from TRBV5-1 and TRBJ1-4; D is perhaps TRBD1 (6 bases). Trimming removed 5 bases from V and 3 bases from J, with 11 bases in between. Germline V gene lookup returns CDR1 SGHRS and CDR2 YFSETQ. The CDR3 length is 14 residues.

The V gene is TRBV5-1, the J gene TRBJ2-5; weak D call: TRBD2 (6 bases). The V and J ends lost 4 bases and 1 base respectively, with 14 bases between them. The CDR3 is made up of 15 amino acids. Germline V gene lookup returns CDR1 SGHRS and CDR2 YFSETQ. The CDR3 region is CASSQNPGSQETQYF. CDR3 nucleotide sequence: TGCGCCAGCAGCCAAAATCCCGGGAGCCAAGAGACCCAGTACTTC.

This clone was detected only a few times. This rearrangement joins TRBV18 to TRBJ1-1; no reliable D call. The CDR3 runs to 14 residues. Germline V gene sequence: CDR1 KGHSH, CDR2 LQKENI. Trimming took 6 bases from V and 0 from J, leaving 11 bases between them. Written as DNA, the CDR3 is TGTGCCAGCTCCCGACGGAGCATGAACACTGAAGCTTTCTTT. This encodes CASSRRSMNTEAFF.

The rearrangement joins TRBV11-2 to TRBJ2-5; D tentatively reads TRBD1 or TRBD2 (5 bases each). V lost 0 bases and J 5 bases, leaving 13 bases between the germline ends. The CDR3 is made up of 15 amino acids. CDR1 and CDR2 from the germline V gene are SGHAT and FQNNGV. The CDR3 coding sequence is TGTGCCAGCAGCTTAGATCCGAAGGGACGGGAGACCCAGTACTTC. Translating it yields CASSLDPKGRETQYF. Drawing the rest from reference TRBV11-2 and TRBJ2-5, the complete variable domain is EAGVAQSPRYKIIEKRQSVAFWCNPISGHATLYWYQQILGQGPKLLIQFQNNGVVDDSQLPKDRFSAERLKGVDSTLKIQPAKLEDSAVYLCASSLDPKGRETQYFGPGTRLLVL.

The chain carries TRBV5-1 and TRBJ2-2; no reliable D call. V lost 6 bases to trimming and J lost 0 bases, with 6 bases between them. The CDR3 consists of 13 residues. Germline V gene lookup returns CDR1 SGHRS and CDR2 YFSETQ. The CDR3 region is CASTASNTGELFF. The CDR3 DNA follows: TGCGCCAGCACAGCTTCGAACACCGGGGAGCTGTTTTTT.

J is TRBJ1-2 and V is TRBV4-3; 7 bases map to TRBD1. The CDR3 sequence is 16 residues long. Germline assignment: CDR1 LGHNA and CDR2 YSLEER. With V trimmed by 3 bases and J by 2 bases, 9 bases remained unmatched. The CDR3 nucleotides are TGCGCCAGCAGCCACATTCGACAGGGATCGAACTATGGCTACACCTTC. This gives the protein CASSHIRQGSNYGYTF.

The rearrangement links TRBV4-3 to TRBJ1-3, with 11 bases aligning to TRBD1. Trimming cost V 0 bases and J 0 bases; bases outside gene matches: 10. Germline V CDR1 and CDR2: LGHNA, YSLEER. The CDR3 length is 20 residues. The CDR3 loop reads CASSQDHWTGGLSSGNTIYF. CDR3 nucleotide sequence: TGCGCCAGCAGCCAAGATCATTGGACAGGGGGCCTAAGCTCTGGAAACACCATATATTTT.

CDR3 in DNA: TGTGCCAGCAGTGCGCCGGGACAGGTCAACTATGGCTACACCTTC. Translated, it gives CASSAPGQVNYGYTF. This sequence joins TRBV6-5 and TRBJ1-2, with TRBD1 matching over 8 bases. Germline loops: CDR1 MNHEY, CDR2 SVGAGI. This CDR3 is 15 amino acids long. V trimming: 5 bases; J trimming: 2 bases; junction bases outside the gene matches: 7.

This clone was seen a single time. V and J are TRBV11-3 and TRBJ2-1; D gene uncertain. Per germline, CDR1 SGHNT and CDR2 YENEEA. The CDR3 contains 13 residues. Trimming cost V 1 base and J 7 bases, with 8 bases left between them. The CDR3 bases are TGTGCCAGCAGCTTAGGACTGGCGAATGAGCAGTTCTTC. Protein product: CASSLGLANEQFF.

The chain carries TRBV18 and TRBJ2-3, with D unclear. The CDR3 is 14 residues long. The ends were cut back, 0 bases at V and 6 bases at J, with 10 bases in the middle. Germline V gene lookup returns CDR1 KGHSH and CDR2 LQKENI. The CDR3 region has the DNA TGTGCCAGCTCACCACCATCAGGTGGGGATACGCAGTATTTT. This codes for CASSPPSGGDTQYF.

This chain links TRBV2 with TRBJ2-2; D possibly corresponds to TRBD1 (6 bases). The V and J ends lost 7 bases and 4 bases respectively, with 13 bases between them. The CDR3 loop spans 14 amino acids. The germline CDR1 and CDR2 sequences are SNHLY and FYNNEI. Here the CDR3 reads CASISNRVTGELFF. The DNA of the CDR3 is TGTGCCAGCATCTCAAACAGGGTCACCGGGGAGCTGTTTTTT.

This clone was observed once. The chain combines TRBV27 with TRBJ2-1; possible D gene TRBD2, 6 bases. There are 15 residues in the CDR3. Germline-derived CDR1 and CDR2 are MNHEY and SMNVEV (reference sequence). The V and J ends lost 6 bases and 2 bases respectively, with 14 bases between them. CDR3 DNA: TGTGCCAGCAGGGCTAGACAGCGGGCCTACAATGAGCAGTTCTTC. Translating gives CASRARQRAYNEQFF.

A few counts support this clone. The CDR3 protein is CASSLGMDNEQFF. The CDR3 DNA reads as TGCGCCAGCAGCCTAGGGATGGACAATGAGCAGTTCTTC. V usage is TRBV5-1 and J usage is TRBJ2-1; D ambiguous. V lost 4 bases to trimming and J lost 5 bases, with 10 bases between them. CDR1 and CDR2 from the germline V gene are SGHRS and YFSETQ. The CDR3 runs to 13 residues.

In this sample, this clone turned up a few times. The chain combines TRBV2 with TRBJ1-4; tentative D call: TRBD1 (5 bases). The CDR3 has 15 residues. The ends were cut back, 6 bases at V and 0 bases at J, with 11 bases in the middle. Looked up from germline, CDR1 is SNHLY and CDR2 is FYNNEI. The CDR3 DNA sequence: TGTGCCAGCAGGGGAACAGGCTCAACTAATGAAAAACTGTTTTTT. Its protein is CASRGTGSTNEKLFF.

This clone showed up just a few times. The CDR3 loop is CASSSYGGGYTF. As DNA, the CDR3 is TGTGCCAGCAGCTCCTACGGGGGCGGCTACACCTTC. The V and J genes are TRBV7-2 and TRBJ1-2, with D perhaps TRBD1 (6 bases). CDR3 length: 12 amino acids. Trimming cost V 4 bases and J 8 bases, with 11 bases left between them. Germline V gives CDR1 SGHTA, CDR2 FQGNSA. Full variable domain (rest looked up from reference TRBV7-2 and TRBJ1-2): GAGVSQSPSNKVTEKGKDVELRCDPISGHTALYWYRQSLGQGLEFLIYFQGNSAPDKSGLPSDRFSAERTGGSVSTLTIQRTQQEDSAVYLCASSSYGGGYTFGSGTRLTVV.

This sequence joins TRBV2 and TRBJ2-3; no definite D call. Trimming stripped 5 bases from V and 0 bases from J, with 3 bases between. Looked up from germline, CDR1 is SNHLY and CDR2 is FYNNEI. This CDR3 is built from 12 residues. CDR3 nucleotide sequence: TGTGCCAGCAGTCTTAGCACAGATACGCAGTATTTT. Translation gives CASSLSTDTQYF.

This chain uses TRBV19 with TRBJ2-3; 10 positions agree with TRBD1. The ends lost 3 bases at V and 5 bases at J; junction bases unmatched: 5. Germline loops: CDR1 LNHDA, CDR2 SQIVND (reference sequence). This CDR3 contains 15 residues. CDR3 in DNA: TGTGCCAGTAGTATTTGGACAGGGGGAGGAGATACGCAGTATTTT. Translated: CASSIWTGGGDTQYF.

The V call is TRBV6-8, the J call TRBJ2-6; D not resolved. Deletions cut 4 bases from V and 5 bases from J, with 21 bases between. Germline CDR1 reads MNHGY; CDR2 reads SAAAGT. The CDR3 contains 18 residues. The CDR3 sequence: CASSWYPRSNSRANVLTF. The CDR3 DNA sequence: TGTGCCAGCAGTTGGTACCCACGCTCTAACAGTCGGGCCAACGTCCTGACTTTC.

The chain combines TRBV14 with TRBJ2-1; D gene uncertain. The V gene's germline CDR1 is SGHDN and CDR2 FVKESK. Deletions cut 5 bases from V and 0 bases from J, with 17 bases between. The CDR3 is 17 amino acids. The DNA for the CDR3 is TGTGCCAGCAGCTCTTGGACGAACCAAGGCTCCTACAATGAGCAGTTCTTC. Protein: CASSSWTNQGSYNEQFF.

Here the CDR3 DNA reads TGCGCCAGCAGGGTCCGAGAGGACTATGGCTACACCTTC. It encodes CASRVREDYGYTF. This chain connects TRBV5-1 to TRBJ1-2; D call uncertain. Trimming removed 5 bases at V and 3 bases at J, with 11 bases between. The germline V gene has CDR1 SGHRS and CDR2 YFSETQ. The CDR3 runs 13 residues.

This chain uses TRBV15 with TRBJ2-7; TRBD1 matches at 10 bases. Germline V gene sequence: CDR1 LNHNV, CDR2 YYDKDF (reference sequence). CDR3 length: 14 amino acids. V shed 5 bases and J 4 bases; nucleotides not matched to a gene: 5. The DNA of the CDR3 is TGTGCCACCAGCCCTCGACAGGGGGCGTACGAGCAGTACTTC. Amino acids: CATSPRQGAYEQYF. The full variable domain, in which reference TRBV15 and TRBJ2-7 provide the parts outside the CDR3, is DAMVIQNPRYQVTQFGKPVTLSCSQTLNHNVMYWYQQKSSQAPKLLFHYYDKDFNNEADTPDNFQSRRPNTSFCFLDIRSPGLGDTAMYLCATSPRQGAYEQYFGPGTRLTVT.

The chain employs TRBV7-9 and TRBJ1-3; D is perhaps TRBD1 (5 bases). Germline V gene data show CDR1 as SEHNR and CDR2 as FQNEAQ (reference sequence). The ends were cut back, 4 bases at V and 0 bases at J, with 13 bases in the middle. CDR3 length: 16 amino acids. The CDR3 protein is CASSSHRKSSGNTIYF. The CDR3, as DNA: TGTGCCAGCAGCTCACACAGGAAAAGCTCTGGAAACACCATATATTTT.

This clone is medium-sized by share. The rearrangement joins TRBV7-9 to TRBJ2-5; D unresolved. The CDR3 is 14 amino acids. Germline-derived CDR1 and CDR2 are SEHNR and FQNEAQ (reference sequence). V lost 6 bases and J lost 5, with 16 bases in between. The DNA for the CDR3 is TGTGCCAGCAGACCTCGTGGTCCCAGGGAGACCCAGTACTTC. Translating it yields CASRPRGPRETQYF.

This clone appeared once. V gene TRBV18 combines with J gene TRBJ2-1; D unresolved. CDR1 is KGHSH, CDR2 LQKENI, per germline. Trimming shortened V by 1 base and J by 10 bases, and 17 bases separated the two germline ends. The CDR3 covers 15 residues. CDR3 sequence (DNA): TGTGCCAGCTCACCACTTGCGGTAGGAAACTGGGAGCAGTTCTTC. Amino acids: CASSPLAVGNWEQFF.

The chain employs TRBV5-1 and TRBJ2-1; 8 bases align to TRBD1. The CDR3 length is 16 residues. Trimming cost V 2 bases and J 1 base; bases outside gene matches: 5. CDR1 and CDR2 from the germline V gene are SGHRS and YFSETQ. CDR3 DNA sequence: TGCGCCAGCAGCTTAAATGGACAGGGATCCTACAATGAGCAGTTCTTC. Amino acids: CASSLNGQGSYNEQFF.

V usage is TRBV19 and J usage is TRBJ1-2; D is uncertain. Germline V gene lookup returns CDR1 LNHDA and CDR2 SQIVND (reference sequence). V lost 6 bases and J 7 bases, leaving 15 bases between the germline ends. This CDR3 is built from 13 residues. CDR3 in amino acids: CASRGTASGGYTF. CDR3 bases: TGTGCCAGTAGAGGAACGGCCTCCGGTGGCTACACCTTC.

V is TRBV11-2 and J is TRBJ1-1, with 9 bases identical to TRBD1. This CDR3 has 14 residues. Losses at the gene ends were 5 bases for V and 5 bases for J; bases not matched to a gene: 6. The germline V gene encodes CDR1 SGHAT and CDR2 FQNNGV. As DNA, the CDR3 is TGTGCCAGCAGCGCCCAACAGGGGGCTACTGAAGCTTTCTTT. This translates into CASSAQQGATEAFF. The full variable domain, rest sourced from reference TRBV11-2 and TRBJ1-1, is EAGVAQSPRYKIIEKRQSVAFWCNPISGHATLYWYQQILGQGPKLLIQFQNNGVVDDSQLPKDRFSAERLKGVDSTLKIQPAKLEDSAVYLCASSAQQGATEAFFGQGTRLTVV.